This T cell receptor (beta chain) was identified during a study of blood T cell repertoires in COVID-19. Background on the study: The United States, Italy and Spain provided the acute and convalescent COVID-19 samples. Nucleic acid was either cDNA or gDNA, and it came from T cells, B-cell-depleted T cells, or PBMCs.

Unmatched junction bases numbered 2, after V lost 4 bases and J lost 3 bases. The CDR3 is made up of 15 amino acids. Germline CDR1 reads SGHNT; CDR2 reads YYREEE (reference sequence). In the authors' workflow: Reference gene primer amplification gave nucleated cell count estimates. Sequencing was performed with immunoSEQ multiplex PCR; in TCRdb, only in-frame clones are kept and a portion is missing. The V and J calls and clone size were taken over from that table, and D and trimming were inferred from the DNA. The table has 100,000 to 120,000 clones, roughly 80% seen once. This clonotype originated in a woman of 80 years or more with acute or convalescent COVID-19. The chain is built from TRBV5-4 and TRBJ2-7, with 15 bases identical to TRBD2. Sample: peripheral blood. The CDR3 here is CASSQGLAGGYEQYF. CDR3 bases: TGTGCCAGCAGCCAGGGACTAGCGGGAGGCTACGAGCAGTACTTC.